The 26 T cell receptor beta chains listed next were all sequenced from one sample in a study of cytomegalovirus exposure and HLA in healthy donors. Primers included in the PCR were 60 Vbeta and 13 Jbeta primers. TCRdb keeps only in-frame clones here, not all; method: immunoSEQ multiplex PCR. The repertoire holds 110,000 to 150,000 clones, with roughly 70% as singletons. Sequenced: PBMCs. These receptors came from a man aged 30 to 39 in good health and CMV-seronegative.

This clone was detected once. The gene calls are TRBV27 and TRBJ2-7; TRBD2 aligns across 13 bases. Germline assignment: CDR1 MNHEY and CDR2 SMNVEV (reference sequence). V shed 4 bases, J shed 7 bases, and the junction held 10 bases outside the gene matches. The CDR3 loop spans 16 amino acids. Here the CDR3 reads CASSSGLAGARGEQYF. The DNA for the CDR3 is TGTGCCAGCAGTTCCGGACTAGCGGGAGCACGGGGGGAGCAGTACTTC.

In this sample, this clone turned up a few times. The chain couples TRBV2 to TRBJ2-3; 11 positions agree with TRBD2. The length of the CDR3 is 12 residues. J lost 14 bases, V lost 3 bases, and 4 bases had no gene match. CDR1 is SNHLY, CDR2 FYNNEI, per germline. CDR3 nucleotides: TGTGCCAGCAGTGAGACTAGCGGGGTAGGGTATTTT. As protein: CASSETSGVGYF.

This CDR3 is CASSPGAGGGETQYF. The CDR3 nucleotides read TGTGCCAGCAGCCCCGGGGCCGGGGGAGGGGAGACCCAGTACTTC. The rearrangement uses TRBV9 and TRBJ2-5, with TRBD2 identical over 7 bases. The germline CDR1 and CDR2 sequences are SGDLS and YYNGEE. Trimming took 4 bases from V and 5 from J; bases not matched to a gene: 11. The CDR3 extends over 15 amino acids.

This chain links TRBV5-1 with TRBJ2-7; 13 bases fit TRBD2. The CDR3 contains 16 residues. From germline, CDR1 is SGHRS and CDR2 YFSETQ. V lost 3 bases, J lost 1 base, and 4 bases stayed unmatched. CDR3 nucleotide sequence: TGCGCCAGCAGCTATGGACTAGCGGGAGAGTCCTACGAGCAGTACTTC. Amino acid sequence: CASSYGLAGESYEQYF.

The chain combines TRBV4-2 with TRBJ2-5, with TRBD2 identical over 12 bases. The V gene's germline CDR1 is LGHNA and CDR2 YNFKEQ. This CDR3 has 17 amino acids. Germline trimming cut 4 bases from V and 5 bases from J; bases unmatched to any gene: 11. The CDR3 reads CASSPSPSGRAGETQYF. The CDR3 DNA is TGTGCCAGCAGCCCCTCTCCTAGCGGGAGGGCCGGGGAGACCCAGTACTTC.

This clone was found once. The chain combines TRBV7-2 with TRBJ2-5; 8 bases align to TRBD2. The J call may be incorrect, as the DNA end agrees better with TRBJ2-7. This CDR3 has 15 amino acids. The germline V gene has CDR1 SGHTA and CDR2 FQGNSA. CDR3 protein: CASRGSGGPLYEQYF. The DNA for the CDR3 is TGTGCCAGCAGGGGAAGCGGGGGTCCTCTTTACGAGCAGTACTTC.

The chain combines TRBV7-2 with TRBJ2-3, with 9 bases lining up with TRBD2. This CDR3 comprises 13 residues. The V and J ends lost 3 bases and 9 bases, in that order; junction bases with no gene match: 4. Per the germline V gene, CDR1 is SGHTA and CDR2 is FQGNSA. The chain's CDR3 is CASSLETSGTQYF. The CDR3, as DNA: TGTGCCAGCAGCTTGGAGACTAGCGGAACGCAGTATTTT.

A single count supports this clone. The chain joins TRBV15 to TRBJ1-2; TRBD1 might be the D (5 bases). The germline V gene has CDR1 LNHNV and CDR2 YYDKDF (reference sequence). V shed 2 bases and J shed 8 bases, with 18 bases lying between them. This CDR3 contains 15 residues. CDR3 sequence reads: CATSRPEQENQGYTF. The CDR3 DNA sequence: TGTGCCACCAGCAGACCTGAACAGGAAAATCAGGGCTACACCTTC.

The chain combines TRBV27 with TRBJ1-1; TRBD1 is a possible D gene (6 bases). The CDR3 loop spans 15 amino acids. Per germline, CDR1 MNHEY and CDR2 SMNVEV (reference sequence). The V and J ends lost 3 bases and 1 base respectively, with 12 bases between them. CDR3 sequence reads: CASSFPGHENTEAFF. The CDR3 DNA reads TGTGCCAGCAGTTTCCCGGGACATGAGAACACTGAAGCTTTCTTT.

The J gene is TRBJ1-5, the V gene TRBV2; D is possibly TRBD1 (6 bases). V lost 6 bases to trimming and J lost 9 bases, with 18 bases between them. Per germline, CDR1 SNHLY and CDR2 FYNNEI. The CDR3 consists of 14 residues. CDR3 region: CASRTSQQGRPQHF. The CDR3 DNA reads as TGTGCCAGCAGGACCTCCCAGCAGGGGCGGCCCCAGCATTTT. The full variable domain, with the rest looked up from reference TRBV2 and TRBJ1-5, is EPEVTQTPSHQVTQMGQEVILRCVPISNHLYFYWYRQILGQKVEFLVSFYNNEISEKSEIFDDQFSVERPDGSNFTLKIRSTKLEDSAMYFCASRTSQQGRPQHFGDGTRLSIL.

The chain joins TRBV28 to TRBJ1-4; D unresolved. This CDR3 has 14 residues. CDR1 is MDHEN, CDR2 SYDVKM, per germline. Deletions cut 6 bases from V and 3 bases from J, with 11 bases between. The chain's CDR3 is CASSLEAANEKLFF. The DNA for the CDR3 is TGTGCCAGCAGCCTGGAGGCTGCTAATGAAAAACTGTTTTTT.

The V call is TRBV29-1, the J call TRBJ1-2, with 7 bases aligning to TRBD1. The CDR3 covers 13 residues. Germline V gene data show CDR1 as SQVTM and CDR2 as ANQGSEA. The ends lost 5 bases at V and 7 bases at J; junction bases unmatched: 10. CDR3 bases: TGCAGCGTTCCCTACAGGGGTCAGGGTGGCTACACCTTC. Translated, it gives CSVPYRGQGGYTF. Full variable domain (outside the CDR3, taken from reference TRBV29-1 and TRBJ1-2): SAVISQKPSRDICQRGTSLTIQCQVDSQVTMMFWYRQQPGQSLTLIATANQGSEATYESGFVIDKFPISRPNLTFSTLTVSNMSPEDSSIYLCSVPYRGQGGYTFGSGTRLTVV.

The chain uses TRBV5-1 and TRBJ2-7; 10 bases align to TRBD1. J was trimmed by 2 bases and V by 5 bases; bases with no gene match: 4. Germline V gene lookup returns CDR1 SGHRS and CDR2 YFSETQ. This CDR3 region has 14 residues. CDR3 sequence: CASRPGTGAYEQYF. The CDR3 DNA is TGCGCCAGCAGGCCCGGGACAGGGGCCTACGAGCAGTACTTC. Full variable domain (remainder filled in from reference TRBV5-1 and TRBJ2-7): KAGVTQTPRYLIKTRGQQVTLSCSPISGHRSVSWYQQTPGQGLQFLFEYFSETQRNKGNFPGRFSGRQFSNSRSEMNVSTLELGDSALYLCASRPGTGAYEQYFGPGTRLTVT.

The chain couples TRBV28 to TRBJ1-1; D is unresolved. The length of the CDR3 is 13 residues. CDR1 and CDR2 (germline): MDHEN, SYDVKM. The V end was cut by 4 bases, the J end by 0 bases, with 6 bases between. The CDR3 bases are TGTGCCAGCAGTTCTGGCCTGAACACTGAAGCTTTCTTT. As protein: CASSSGLNTEAFF. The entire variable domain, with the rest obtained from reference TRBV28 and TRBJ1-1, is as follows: DVKVTQSSRYLVKRTGEKVFLECVQDMDHENMFWYRQDPGLGLRLIYFSYDVKMKEKGDIPEGYSVSREKKERFSLILESASTNQTSMYLCASSSGLNTEAFFGQGTRLTVV.

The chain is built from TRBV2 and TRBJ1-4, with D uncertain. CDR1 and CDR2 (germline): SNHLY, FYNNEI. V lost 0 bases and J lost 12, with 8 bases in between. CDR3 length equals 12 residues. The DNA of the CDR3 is TGTGCCAGCAGTGAAGCACGGACTCAACTGTTTTTT. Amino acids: CASSEARTQLFF. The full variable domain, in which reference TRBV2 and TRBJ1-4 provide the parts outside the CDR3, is EPEVTQTPSHQVTQMGQEVILRCVPISNHLYFYWYRQILGQKVEFLVSFYNNEISEKSEIFDDQFSVERPDGSNFTLKIRSTKLEDSAMYFCASSEARTQLFFGSGTQLSVL.

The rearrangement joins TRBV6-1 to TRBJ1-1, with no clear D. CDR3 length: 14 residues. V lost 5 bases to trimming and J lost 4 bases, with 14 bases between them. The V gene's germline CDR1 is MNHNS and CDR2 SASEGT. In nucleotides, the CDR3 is TGTGCCAGCAGTTTGCGCCTAACGGGCACTGAAGCTTTCTTT. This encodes CASSLRLTGTEAFF.

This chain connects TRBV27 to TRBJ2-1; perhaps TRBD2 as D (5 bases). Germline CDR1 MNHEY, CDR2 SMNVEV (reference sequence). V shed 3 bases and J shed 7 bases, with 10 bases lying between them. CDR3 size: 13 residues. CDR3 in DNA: TGTGCCAGCAGTTTCCGGGGTTTGAATGAGCAGTTCTTC. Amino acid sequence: CASSFRGLNEQFF.

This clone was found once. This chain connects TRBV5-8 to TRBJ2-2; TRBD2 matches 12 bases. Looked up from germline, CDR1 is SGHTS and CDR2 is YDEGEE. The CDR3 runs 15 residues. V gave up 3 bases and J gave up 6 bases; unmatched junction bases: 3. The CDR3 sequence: CASSSSGGAAGELFF. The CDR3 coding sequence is TGTGCCAGCAGCTCTAGCGGGGGGGCCGCCGGGGAGCTGTTTTTT.

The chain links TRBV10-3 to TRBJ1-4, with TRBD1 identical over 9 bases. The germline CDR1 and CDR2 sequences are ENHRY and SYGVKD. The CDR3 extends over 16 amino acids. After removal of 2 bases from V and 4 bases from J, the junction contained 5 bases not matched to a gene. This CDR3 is CAISEVTGGGNEKLFF. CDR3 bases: TGTGCCATCAGTGAGGTGACAGGGGGTGGTAATGAAAAACTGTTTTTT.

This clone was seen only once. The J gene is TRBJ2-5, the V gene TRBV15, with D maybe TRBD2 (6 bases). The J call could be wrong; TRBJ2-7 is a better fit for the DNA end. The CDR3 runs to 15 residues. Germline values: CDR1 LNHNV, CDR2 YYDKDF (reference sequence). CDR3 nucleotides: TGTGCCACCAGCAGAGAGGAGGGGTTGGCCTACGAGCAGTACTTC. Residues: CATSREEGLAYEQYF.

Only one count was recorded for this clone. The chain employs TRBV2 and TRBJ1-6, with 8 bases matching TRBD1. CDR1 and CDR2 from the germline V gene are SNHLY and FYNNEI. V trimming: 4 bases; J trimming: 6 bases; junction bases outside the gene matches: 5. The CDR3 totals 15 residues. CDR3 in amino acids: CASSGYGQGNSPLHF. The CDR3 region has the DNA TGTGCCAGCAGTGGTTATGGACAGGGTAATTCACCCCTCCACTTT.

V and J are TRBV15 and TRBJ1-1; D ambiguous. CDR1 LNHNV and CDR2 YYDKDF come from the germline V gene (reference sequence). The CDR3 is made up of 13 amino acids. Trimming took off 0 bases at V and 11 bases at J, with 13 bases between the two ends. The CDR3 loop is CATSRDGVGEAFF. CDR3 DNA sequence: TGTGCCACCAGCAGAGATGGGGTGGGAGAGGCTTTCTTT.

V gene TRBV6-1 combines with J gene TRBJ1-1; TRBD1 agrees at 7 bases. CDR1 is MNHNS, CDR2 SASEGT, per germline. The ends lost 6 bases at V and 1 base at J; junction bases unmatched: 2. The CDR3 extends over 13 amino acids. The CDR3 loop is CASRTGTNTEAFF. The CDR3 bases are TGTGCCAGCAGGACAGGGACGAACACTGAAGCTTTCTTT.

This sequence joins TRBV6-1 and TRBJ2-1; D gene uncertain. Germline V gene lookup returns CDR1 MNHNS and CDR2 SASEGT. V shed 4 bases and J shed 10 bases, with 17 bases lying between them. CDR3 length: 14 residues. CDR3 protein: CASSAGAFTWEQFF. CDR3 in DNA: TGTGCCAGCAGTGCAGGCGCCTTTACATGGGAGCAGTTCTTC.

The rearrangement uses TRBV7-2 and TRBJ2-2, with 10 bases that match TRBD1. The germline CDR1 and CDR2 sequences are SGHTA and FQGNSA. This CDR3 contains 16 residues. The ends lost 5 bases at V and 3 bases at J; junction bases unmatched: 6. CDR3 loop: CASSSRDRGDTGELFF. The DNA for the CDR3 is TGTGCCAGCAGCAGCCGGGACAGGGGTGACACCGGGGAGCTGTTTTTT.

The CDR3 coding sequence is TGTGCCACCTTAGGACAGGGGCGATCCGGGGAGCTGTTTTTT. Amino acids: CATLGQGRSGELFF. The V call is TRBV10-3, the J call TRBJ2-2, with TRBD1 matching over 9 bases. V dropped 10 bases and J dropped 6; count of bases not matched to a gene: 9. Germline V gene data show CDR1 as ENHRY and CDR2 as SYGVKD. The CDR3 has 14 amino acids.